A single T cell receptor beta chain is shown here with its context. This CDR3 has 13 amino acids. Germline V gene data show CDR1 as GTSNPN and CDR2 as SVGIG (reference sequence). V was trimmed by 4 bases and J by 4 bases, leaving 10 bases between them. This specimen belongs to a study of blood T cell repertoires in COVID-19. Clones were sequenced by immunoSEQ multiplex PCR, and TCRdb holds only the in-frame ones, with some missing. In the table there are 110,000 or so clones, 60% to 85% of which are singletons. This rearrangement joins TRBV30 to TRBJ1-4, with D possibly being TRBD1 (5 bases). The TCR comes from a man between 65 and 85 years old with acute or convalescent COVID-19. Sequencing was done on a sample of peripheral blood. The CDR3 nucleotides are TGTGCCTGGAATAAGGGGTTTAATGAAAAACTGTTTTTT. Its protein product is CAWNKGFNEKLFF.